What follows describes a single T cell receptor (beta chain). Profiling relied on immunoSEQ multiplex PCR, and the TCRdb table lists in-frame clones only, not all of them. The sample has more than 95,000 clones; around 90% are singletons. These data originate in a study of T cell responses to AZD1222 COVID-19 vaccine. Study-wide context: Researchers grouped second doses given at about 4 or about 12 weeks into one pool.

This CDR3 has 14 residues. The germline gives CDR1 ENHRY, CDR2 SYGVKD. Trimming cost V 4 bases and J 3 bases, with 12 bases left between them. The chain employs TRBV10-3 and TRBJ1-1; a weak D match, TRBD1 (5 bases). The specimen was peripheral blood, collected on day 0 of AZD1222 vaccination. The receptor was isolated from an adult in good health. The CDR3 nucleotides are TGTGCCATCAGTGGTCCCGGGGCATACACTGAAGCTTTCTTT. Translation gives CAISGPGAYTEAFF.